This T cell receptor beta chain was sequenced during a study of cytomegalovirus exposure and HLA in healthy donors (dated by TCRdb to about 2017). Background for the entire study: According to a later analysis, the 110 or so validation repertoires were produced on the same platform as the 666 repertoires of the first cohort. Besides the first cohort of around 700 subjects, a separate validation cohort made up of roughly 120 different subjects was used. To predict cytomegalovirus infection status, the study combined high-throughput TCR immunosequencing, statistical association of individual TCRs with disease status, and machine learning. The study was designed to test whether signatures of past pathogen exposure could be identified by cataloging public T cell receptors. The paper as a whole reports these results and caveats: A later analysis had no HLA typing for the validation cohort, so co-occurrence there was scored across all 120 repertoires. A total of 150 to 200 TCR beta chains were listed by the study as associated with cytomegalovirus. A later analysis found that TCRs clustered in the first cohort also tended to co-occur in the roughly 120 validation repertoires, with approximately 93% of cluster scores above 0. Across donors, most TCR sequences were observed very rarely, whereas some public TCRs were present in many individuals. According to the authors, the approach could potentially be generalized to other disease states and immunological phenotypes. In both the original and validation cohorts, the classifier was reported to diagnose cytomegalovirus status with high specificity and sensitivity. Three of the identified cytomegalovirus-associated TCR beta chains were confirmed in vitro to be specific for cytomegalovirus antigens.

Points on this clone: Its antigen is currently not known. No base quality information exists; no much larger clone differs at one position.

The CDR3, cysteine through phenylalanine, is 15 amino acids long. The CDR3 DNA has 45 bases and is translated from base 1. The germline V and J ends show losses of 2 bases and 3 bases respectively, and no gene match explains 2 bases of the junction. CDR1 and CDR2, looked up from the germline V gene, are KGHSH and LQKENI. Separate from the roughly 650-subject first cohort, the validation cohort of around 130 subjects was the group to which the donors belonged. The receptor library was made with the immunoSEQ multiplex PCR assay. Per the source publication's procedure: A statistical classification framework was built for diagnosing cytomegalovirus status from the catalog of TCR beta chain sequences. Sourced from immuneACCESS, this table was stored by TCRdb with only in-frame sequences that have V and J called. A share of the clones is absent; for the studies checked, an unresolved V gene accounts for under half, and the remainder has no known explanation. That table furnishes V, J and clone size, whereas the DNA furnished D and trimming. In all, the sample holds 150,000 to 200,000 clones, and about 85% of those were seen once. The ten largest account for roughly 15% of the sample.

The sequenced material came from PBMCs. This clonotype originated in a young man in good health and CMV-seropositive. The receptor chain draws on TRBV18 and TRBJ1-4, with TRBD1 matching 8 junction bases. DNA sequence: TGTGCCAGCTCACCAGGGACAGGAGCTAATGAAAAACTGTTTTTT. Translated, it gives CASSPGTGANEKLFF.